This TCR beta chain was sequenced for a study of blood T cell repertoires in COVID-19. Data came from immunoSEQ multiplex PCR; TCRdb stores just in-frame clones and leaves some out. The table shows 200,000 to 250,000 clones, with approximately 90% occurring only once. CDR3 length: 15 amino acids. The germline V gene encodes CDR1 LNHNV and CDR2 YYDKDF (reference sequence). The V segment lost 5 bases and the J segment 7 bases; nucleotides outside the gene matches: 11. Sequenced: peripheral blood. This chain links TRBV15 with TRBJ1-5; 7 bases fit TRBD1. The TCR originated in a man aged 25-45 years with COVID-19, enrolled during active disease. The CDR3 sequence: CATSAVRPGGQPQHF. For the CDR3, the DNA is TGTGCCACCAGCGCCGTGCGACCAGGGGGGCAGCCCCAGCATTTT.